This record concerns one T cell receptor (beta chain) sequence. The antigen remains unidentified. This entry comes from a study of Graves' ophthalmopathy and Graves' hyperthyroidism. Beta-chain TCR CDR3 regions were amplified from RNA transcripts. Second-round multiplex PCR came after a first-round RT-PCR that employed HTBI primers. TCRdb reanalysed the multiplex PCR reads using MiXCR and keeps one entry per CDR3 protein. The repertoire holds 260,000 or so distinct CDR3 sequences, with around 50% as singletons. As the starting material, roughly 9.7 ml of fresh peripheral blood yielded the PBMCs. Study-wide results and limits: Classification of ophthalmopathy versus stable hyperthyroidism by a 13-signature model yielded 85% to 90% sensitivity and just under 83% specificity. In blood appeared most of the expanded thyroid clonotypes whose frequency exceeded 0.001.

Input material: peripheral blood. This TCR was recovered from an adult man with Graves' ophthalmopathy.

The CDR3 bases are TGTGCCAGCAGCCCCGAAAGCGGGAACACCGGGGAGCTGTTTTTT. Translating it yields CASSPESGNTGELFF. The chain carries TRBV5-5 and TRBJ2-2, with D perhaps TRBD2 (5 bases). This CDR3 has 15 amino acids. Germline CDR1 is SGHKS and CDR2 is YYEKEE (reference sequence). Trimming stripped 4 bases from V and 1 base from J, with 11 bases between.